These 26 T cell receptor beta chains came from one sample sequenced in a study of Graves' ophthalmopathy and Graves' hyperthyroidism. Amplified TCR beta CDR3 regions were obtained using RNA transcripts as template. Scientists carried out first-round RT-PCR using HTBI primers and then a second-round multiplex PCR. TCRdb processed the multiplex PCR reads anew with MiXCR; each CDR3 protein has one entry. The table records 560,000 or so distinct CDR3 sequences, under 45% of them present only once. Sequencing was performed on peripheral blood or thyroid tissue (not recorded which). These TCRs come from an adult man with Graves' hyperthyroidism.

This rearrangement joins TRBV10-3 to TRBJ2-4; TRBD1 matches at 9 bases. V was pared by 6 bases and J by 4 bases, with 4 bases of the junction left unmatched. The length of the CDR3 is 14 residues. Germline V gene lookup returns CDR1 ENHRY and CDR2 SYGVKD. The CDR3 coding sequence is TGTGCCATCAGCTCGGACAGGGGTAAAAACATTCAGTACTTC. Amino acids: CAISSDRGKNIQYF.

This clonotype was recorded many times. The chain combines TRBV12-3 or TRBV12-4 with TRBJ1-5; 8 bases agree with TRBD1. This CDR3 has 15 residues. V trimming: 6 bases; J trimming: 5 bases; junction bases outside the gene matches: 9. The CDR3 here is CASSHGQGRDQPQHF. CDR3 DNA sequence: TGTGCCAGCAGCCATGGACAGGGAAGGGATCAGCCCCAGCATTTT.

This clonotype appeared many times. Written as DNA, the CDR3 is TGTGCCACCAGCAGAGATGCGGTAGACTATGGCTACACCTTC. Translated, it gives CATSRDAVDYGYTF. The chain links TRBV15 to TRBJ1-2; D gene uncertain. Germline lookup yields CDR1 LNHNV and CDR2 YYDKDF (reference sequence). V lost 0 bases to trimming and J lost 3 bases, with 8 bases between them. This CDR3 is built from 14 residues.

This clonotype was found a few times. The chain couples TRBV7-8 to TRBJ2-7; the D gene could be TRBD1 or TRBD2 (6 bases each). The J call may be mistaken, given a closer DNA end match to TRBJ2-1. There are 13 residues in the CDR3. Germline V gene lookup returns CDR1 SGHVS and CDR2 FQNEAQ. CDR3 sequence: CASSLGGAGEQFF. DNA of the CDR3: TGTGCCAGCAGCTTAGGGGGGGCGGGCGAGCAGTTCTTC.

This clonotype was detected a few times. A read error may account for a junction end that differs from germline. The rearrangement joins TRBV5-1 to TRBJ1-1; tentatively, D is TRBD1 (5 bases). CDR3 length: 16 amino acids. Germline-derived CDR1 and CDR2 are SGHRS and YFSETQ. The CDR3 DNA is TGTGCCAGCAGCTTGTCGGGACTAGCGGGAGGAAATGAGCAGTTCTTT. It encodes CASSLSGLAGGNEQFF. Full variable domain (rest looked up from reference TRBV5-1 and TRBJ1-1): KAGVTQTPRYLIKTRGQQVTLSCSPISGHRSVSWYQQTPGQGLQFLFEYFSETQRNKGNFPGRFSGRQFSNSRSEMNVSTLELGDSALYLCASSLSGLAGGNEQFFGQGTRLTVV.

In this sample, this clonotype turned up many times. This chain joins TRBV12-3 or TRBV12-4 and TRBJ2-2; D unresolved. V dropped 4 bases and J dropped 3 bases, with 9 bases sitting between them. The CDR3 covers 14 residues. CDR3 sequence: CASSWQDYTGELFF. CDR3 coding DNA: TGTGCCAGCAGTTGGCAGGATTACACCGGGGAGCTGTTTTTT.

This chain connects TRBV7-3 to TRBJ2-5; D not certain. Gene TRBJ2-1 matches the end of the DNA better, so the J call may be wrong. This CDR3 has 15 amino acids. From germline, CDR1 is SGHTA and CDR2 FQGTGA. The CDR3 sequence is CASSLALGRLDEQFF. The DNA for the CDR3 is TGTGCCAGCAGCTTAGCGCTGGGAAGGCTCGATGAGCAGTTCTTC.

This rearrangement joins TRBV10-3 to TRBJ2-7; 9 bases agree with TRBD1. Trimming removed 7 bases from V and 2 bases from J; junction bases left unmatched: 12. CDR1 is ENHRY and CDR2 is SYGVKD in the germline V gene. The CDR3 totals 16 residues. Written as DNA, the CDR3 is TGTGCCATCACGCAGGACAGGGGCAGCAATCCCTACGAGCAGTACTTC. Protein product: CAITQDRGSNPYEQYF.

The chain carries TRBV27 and TRBJ2-2; D may be TRBD1 (6 bases). This CDR3 is built from 15 residues. Germline V gene lookup returns CDR1 MNHEY and CDR2 SMNVEV (reference sequence). The V end was cut by 5 bases, the J end by 0 bases, with 10 bases between. The CDR3 nucleotides read TGTGCCAGCAGTCGGACAGCTACGAACACCGGGGAGCTGTTTTTT. This sequence encodes CASSRTATNTGELFF.

The chain recombines TRBV2 with TRBJ1-2, with a tentative D call TRBD1 (5 bases). Germline CDR1 reads SNHLY; CDR2 reads FYNNEI. V was shortened by 7 bases and J by 0 bases, with 18 bases between the two germline ends. The CDR3 spans 16 residues. The CDR3 DNA follows: TGTGCCAGCATCCGACTTAGGGGCGGAGCTAACTATGGCTACACCTTC. This sequence encodes CASIRLRGGANYGYTF.

Remarks on this clonotype: No DNA is shown, since the ends of the CDR3 on it are uncertain; the CDR3 is the one TCRdb lists. This chain links TRBV6-2 or TRBV6-3 with TRBJ1-1; the table's D gene call, TRBD1, was not cross checked with the DNA. The CDR3 length equals 15 residues, ends included. Germline-derived CDR1 and CDR2 are MNHEY and SVGEGT. The CDR3 is CASILGRGRFTEAFF.

This clonotype appeared a few times. The chain joins TRBV28 to TRBJ1-1; TRBD1 might be the D (5 bases). The germline V and J ends were trimmed by 10 bases and 3 bases, with 12 bases remaining between them. CDR1 is MDHEN, CDR2 SYDVKM, per germline. This CDR3 spans 12 amino acids. Here the CDR3 DNA reads TGTGCCACCGACGACAGTTACACTGAAGCTTTCTTT. This gives the protein CATDDSYTEAFF.

This clonotype was detected ten times or more. Just one base apart from a much larger clone, this may be a read error. The CDR3 DNA reads as TGCGCCAGCAGCTGGGAGAGCGGGAGAAGCTATGGCTACACCTTC. This sequence encodes CASSWESGRSYGYTF. The chain uses TRBV5-1 and TRBJ1-2; D gene uncertain. Germline V CDR1 and CDR2: SGHRS, YFSETQ. CDR3 length: 15 residues. V lost 3 bases to trimming and J lost 4 bases, with 16 bases between them.

There are a few counts of this clonotype. V is TRBV10-3 and J is TRBJ2-7; tentatively, D is TRBD2 (5 bases). The germline V gene has CDR1 ENHRY and CDR2 SYGVKD. The germline V and J ends were trimmed by 10 bases and 1 base, with 23 bases remaining between them. The CDR3 runs 16 residues. The CDR3 coding sequence is TGTGCCAGCTCAGAGGGTCAGGCGACACTATCCTACGAGCAGTACTTC. Amino acid sequence: CASSEGQATLSYEQYF.

The CDR3 nucleotides are TGTGCCAGTCACCACAGGGAGAACACTGAAGCTTTCTTT. This codes for CASHHRENTEAFF. The V gene is TRBV7-9, the J gene TRBJ1-1; tentatively, D is TRBD1 (6 bases). Germline assignment: CDR1 SEHNR and CDR2 FQNEAQ (reference sequence). The CDR3 sequence is 13 residues long. V was shortened by 9 bases and J by 1 base, with 12 bases between the two germline ends.

This clonotype has just a few counts. An end of the junction differs from the germline gene, which may be a read error. The chain has TRBV6-5 and TRBJ2-7, with 9 bases matching TRBD2. The CDR3 extends over 15 amino acids. Germline V gene data show CDR1 as MNHEY and CDR2 as SVGAGI. Here the CDR3 reads CASSYSTSGTYKQYF. The CDR3 DNA reads TGTGCCAGCAGTTACTCGACTAGCGGTACCTACAAGCAGTACTTC.

There are many counts of this clonotype. V is TRBV29-1 and J is TRBJ1-3, with no clear D. The V end lost 0 bases, the J end lost 0 bases, and 9 bases lay between the germline ends. The CDR3 has 15 amino acids. Germline CDR1 reads SQVTM; CDR2 reads ANQGSEA. The DNA for the CDR3 is TGCAGCGTTGAAGATCCGATGAGCTCTGGAAACACCATATATTTT. Its translation: CSVEDPMSSGNTIYF.

The sample holds many counts of this clonotype. This rearrangement joins TRBV7-9 to TRBJ1-1; perhaps TRBD1 as D (5 bases). Trimming shortened V by 5 bases and J by 4 bases, and 11 bases separated the two germline ends. The germline CDR1 and CDR2 sequences are SEHNR and FQNEAQ (reference sequence). This CDR3 comprises 13 residues. This CDR3 is CASSVGVLTEAFF. In DNA form, the CDR3 reads TGTGCCAGCAGCGTAGGGGTTCTCACTGAAGCTTTCTTT.

This clonotype has ten or more counts. As DNA, the CDR3 is TGTGCCGGGCGCAGGGGGCTTCGTGGAAACACCATATATTTT. Protein sequence: CAGRRGLRGNTIYF. The chain has TRBV12-3 or TRBV12-4 and TRBJ1-3; TRBD1 matches at 8 bases. CDR3 length: 14 amino acids. Trimming removed 11 bases from V and 3 bases from J; junction bases left unmatched: 9.

This clonotype came up many times. The rearrangement links TRBV7-2 to TRBJ1-2, with D possibly matching TRBD1 (5 bases). CDR3 length: 19 amino acids. Germline V gene lookup returns CDR1 SGHTA and CDR2 FQGNSA. The V gene lost 0 bases and the J gene lost 0 bases, with 20 bases spanning the gap. CDR3 sequence (DNA): TGTGCCAGCAGCTTAGCAATGGGACGGAACCTGCTAGCTAACTATGGCTACACCTTC. The encoded protein is CASSLAMGRNLLANYGYTF.

In its sample, this clonotype was seen many times. The chain has TRBV7-9 and TRBJ1-2; maybe TRBD1 (5 bases). CDR1 is SEHNR, CDR2 FQNEAQ, per germline (reference sequence). The CDR3 is made up of 12 amino acids. With 8 bases removed from V and 7 bases from J, the gap between germline ends came to 14 bases. The CDR3 spells CASGLGVGGYTF. The CDR3 nucleotides read TGTGCCAGCGGTCTGGGGGTCGGTGGCTACACCTTC. Combining the CDR3 with reference TRBV7-9 and TRBJ1-2 gives the whole variable domain DTGVSQNPRHKITKRGQNVTFRCDPISEHNRLYWYRQTLGQGPEFLTYFQNEAQLEKSRLLSDRFSAERPKGSFSTLEIQRTEQGDSAMYLCASGLGVGGYTFGSGTRLTVV.

This clonotype was detected many times. This chain uses TRBV7-8 with TRBJ1-2; 8 bases are shared with TRBD1. The germline CDR1 and CDR2 sequences are SGHVS and FQNEAQ. The CDR3 loop spans 14 amino acids. V trimming: 4 bases; J trimming: 8 bases; junction bases outside the gene matches: 9. Written as DNA, the CDR3 is TGTGCCAGCAGCTCCCTCCAGGGGGCTGGAGGCTACACCTTC. Amino acid sequence: CASSSLQGAGGYTF.

As regards this clonotype: The limits of the CDR3 on the DNA are not certain, so only TCRdb's listed CDR3 is given. The chain is built from TRBV7-9 and TRBJ1-1; whether TRBD1, the table's D call, matches the DNA was not checked. The germline V gene has CDR1 SEHNR and CDR2 FQNEAQ (reference sequence). The CDR3 totals 21 residues, both ends included. The CDR3 sequence: CASSLDAMEFFGPGTRLLAFF.

This clonotype has at least ten counts. J is TRBJ2-7 and V is TRBV29-1; TRBD1 matches at 8 bases. The CDR3 has 14 amino acids. With 1 base clipped from V and 4 bases from J, the junction kept 6 bases outside the gene matches. CDR1 is SQVTM, CDR2 ANQGSEA, per germline. CDR3 bases: TGCAGCGTTGAAGGGGGAACAGGGGGGTACGAGCAGTACTTC. Amino acids: CSVEGGTGGYEQYF.

At least ten counts were recorded for this clonotype. The genes are TRBV20-1 and TRBJ2-7; 10 nucleotides line up with TRBD2. The germline CDR1 and CDR2 sequences are DFQATT and SNEGSKA (reference sequence). The CDR3 contains 14 residues. With V trimmed by 3 bases and J by 2 bases, 4 bases remained unmatched. The CDR3 sequence: CSARASGGTYEQYF. The CDR3 region has the DNA TGCAGTGCTAGGGCTAGCGGGGGTACCTACGAGCAGTACTTC.

This clonotype has more than one count but fewer than ten. The CDR3 DNA follows: TGCAGTGCGGCAAGGACTGTGCAGTATTTT. It yields the protein CSAARTVQYF. J is TRBJ2-3 and V is TRBV20-1; perhaps TRBD2 as D (5 bases). Germline assignment: CDR1 DFQATT and CDR2 SNEGSKA (reference sequence). Trimming took off 6 bases at V and 11 bases at J, with 12 bases between the two ends. This CDR3 spans 10 amino acids.